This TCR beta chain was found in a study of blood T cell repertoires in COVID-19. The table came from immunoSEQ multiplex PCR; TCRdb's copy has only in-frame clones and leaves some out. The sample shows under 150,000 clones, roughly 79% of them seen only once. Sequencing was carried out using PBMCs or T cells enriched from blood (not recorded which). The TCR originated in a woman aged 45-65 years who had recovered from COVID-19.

The CDR3 here is CASSRSGGETQYF. CDR3 in DNA: TGTGCCAGCAGCCGTAGCGGGGGAGAGACCCAGTACTTC. The chain carries TRBV11-3 and TRBJ2-5; 9 nucleotides line up with TRBD2. Per the germline V gene, CDR1 is SGHNT and CDR2 is YENEEA. V lost 5 bases and J lost 4; bases outside the gene matches: 2. The CDR3 is 13 amino acids.